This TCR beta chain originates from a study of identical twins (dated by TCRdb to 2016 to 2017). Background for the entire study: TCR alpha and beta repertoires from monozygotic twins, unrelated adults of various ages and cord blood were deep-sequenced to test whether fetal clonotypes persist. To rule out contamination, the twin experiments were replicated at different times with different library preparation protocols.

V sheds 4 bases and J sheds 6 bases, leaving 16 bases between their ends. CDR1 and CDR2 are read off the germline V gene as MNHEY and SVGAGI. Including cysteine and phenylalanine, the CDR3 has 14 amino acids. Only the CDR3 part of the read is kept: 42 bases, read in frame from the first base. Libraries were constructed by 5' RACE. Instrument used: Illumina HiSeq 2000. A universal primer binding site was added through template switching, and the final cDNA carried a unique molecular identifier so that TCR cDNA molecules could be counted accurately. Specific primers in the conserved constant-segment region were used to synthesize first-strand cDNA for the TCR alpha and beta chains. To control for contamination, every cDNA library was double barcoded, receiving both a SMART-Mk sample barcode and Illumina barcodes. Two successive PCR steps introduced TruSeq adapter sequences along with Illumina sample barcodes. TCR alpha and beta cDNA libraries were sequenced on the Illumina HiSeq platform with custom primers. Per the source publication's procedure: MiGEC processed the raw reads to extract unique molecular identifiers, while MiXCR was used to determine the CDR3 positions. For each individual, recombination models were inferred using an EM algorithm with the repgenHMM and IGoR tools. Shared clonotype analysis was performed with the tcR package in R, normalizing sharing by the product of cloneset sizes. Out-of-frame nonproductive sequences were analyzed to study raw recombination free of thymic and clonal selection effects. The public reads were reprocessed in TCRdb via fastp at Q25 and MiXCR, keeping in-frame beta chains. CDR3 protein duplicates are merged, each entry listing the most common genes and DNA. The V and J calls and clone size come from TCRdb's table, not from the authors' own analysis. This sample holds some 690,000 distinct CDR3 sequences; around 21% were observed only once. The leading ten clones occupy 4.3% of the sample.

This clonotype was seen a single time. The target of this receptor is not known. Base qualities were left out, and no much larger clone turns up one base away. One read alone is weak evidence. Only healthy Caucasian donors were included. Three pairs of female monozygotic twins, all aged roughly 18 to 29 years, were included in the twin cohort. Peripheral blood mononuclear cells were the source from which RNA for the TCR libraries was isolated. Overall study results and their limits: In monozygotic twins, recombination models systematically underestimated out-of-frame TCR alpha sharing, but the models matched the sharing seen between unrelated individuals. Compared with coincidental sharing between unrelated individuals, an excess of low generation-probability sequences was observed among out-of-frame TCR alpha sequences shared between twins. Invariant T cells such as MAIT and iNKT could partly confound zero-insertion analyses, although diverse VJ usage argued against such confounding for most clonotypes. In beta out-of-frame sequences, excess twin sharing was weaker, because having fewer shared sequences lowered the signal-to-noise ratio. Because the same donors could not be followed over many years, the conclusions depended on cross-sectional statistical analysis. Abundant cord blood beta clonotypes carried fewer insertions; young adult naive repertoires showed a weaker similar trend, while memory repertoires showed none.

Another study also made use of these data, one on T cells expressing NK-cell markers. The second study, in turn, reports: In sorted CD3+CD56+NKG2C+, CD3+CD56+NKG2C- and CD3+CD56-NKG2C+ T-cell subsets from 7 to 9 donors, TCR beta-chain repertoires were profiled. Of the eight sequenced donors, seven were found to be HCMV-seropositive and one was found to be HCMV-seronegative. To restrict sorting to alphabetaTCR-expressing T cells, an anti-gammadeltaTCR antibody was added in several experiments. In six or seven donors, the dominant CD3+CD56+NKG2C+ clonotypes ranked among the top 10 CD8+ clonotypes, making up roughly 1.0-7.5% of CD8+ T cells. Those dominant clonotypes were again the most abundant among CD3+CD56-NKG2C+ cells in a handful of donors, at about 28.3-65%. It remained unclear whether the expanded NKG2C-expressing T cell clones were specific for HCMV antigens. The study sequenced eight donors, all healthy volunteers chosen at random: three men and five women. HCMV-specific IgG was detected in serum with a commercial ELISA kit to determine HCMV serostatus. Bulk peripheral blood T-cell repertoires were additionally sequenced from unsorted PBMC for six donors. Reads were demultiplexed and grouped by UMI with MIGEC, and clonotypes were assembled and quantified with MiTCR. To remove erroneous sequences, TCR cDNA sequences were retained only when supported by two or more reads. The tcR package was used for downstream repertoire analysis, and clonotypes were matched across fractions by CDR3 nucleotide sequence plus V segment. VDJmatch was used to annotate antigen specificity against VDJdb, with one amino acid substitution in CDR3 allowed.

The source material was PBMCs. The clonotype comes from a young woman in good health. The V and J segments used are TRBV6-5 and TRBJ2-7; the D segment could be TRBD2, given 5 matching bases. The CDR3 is CASSLPSTIGEQYF. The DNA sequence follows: TGTGCCAGCAGTTTGCCTAGCACAATTGGCGAGCAGTACTTC.